This T cell receptor beta chain was recovered during a study of T cell repertoires in cytomegalovirus infection. Study results and caveats: It was HLA-C-restricted CMV-specific TCR beta clonotypes that dominated the response ex vivo.

TCRdb called the reads again in MiXCR, with one record for every CDR3 protein. The table has tens of thousands of distinct CDR3 sequences, 4% seen once. This CDR3 comprises 15 residues. CDR1 and CDR2 from the germline V gene are SGHTA and FQGTGA. V shed 2 bases and J shed 2 bases, with 12 bases lying between them. In this sample, this clonotype turned up many times. What it binds is not known. The rearrangement joins TRBV7-3 to TRBJ2-5; D tentatively reads TRBD1 or TRBD2 (6 bases each). What was sequenced was PBMCs. The clonotype was recovered from a human donor in good health (CMV status not recorded). Some clones in this sample may be carry-over from other donors' samples. CDR3 sequence (DNA): TGTGCCAGCAGCTTAGAGGGGGGATTTCAAGAGACCCAGTACTTC. Translated: CASSLEGGFQETQYF.